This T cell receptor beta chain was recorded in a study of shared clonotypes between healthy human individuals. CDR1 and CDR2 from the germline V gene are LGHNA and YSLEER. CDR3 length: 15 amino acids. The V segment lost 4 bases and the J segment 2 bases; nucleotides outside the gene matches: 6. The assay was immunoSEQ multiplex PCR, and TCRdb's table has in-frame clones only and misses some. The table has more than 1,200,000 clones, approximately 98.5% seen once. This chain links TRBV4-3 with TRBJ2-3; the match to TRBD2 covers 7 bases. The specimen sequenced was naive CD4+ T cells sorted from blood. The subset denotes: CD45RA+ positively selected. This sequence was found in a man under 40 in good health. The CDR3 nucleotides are TGCGCCAGCAGCCCCTTCGGGGGGACCACAGATACGCAGTATTTT. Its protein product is CASSPFGGTTDTQYF.